This record looks at one T cell receptor beta chain sequence and its context. Each CDR3 protein gets one entry after TCRdb re-called the 5' RACE reads with MiXCR. The data hold fewer than 90,000 distinct CDR3 sequences, with over 11% observed a single time. The data originate from a study of T-cell memory formation after mild COVID-19. Sample: PBMCs or a T cell subset sorted from them (not recorded which). The sequence derives from an adult woman who had mild COVID-19 (a few samples of this study predate the infection). Cell type and time point are not known.

The CDR3, as DNA: TGTGCCACCAGCAGCGGTCCCGGGACTAGCGCTTACGAGCAGTACTTC. This gives the protein CATSSGPGTSAYEQYF. The chain combines TRBV15 with TRBJ2-7; 10 bases agree with TRBD2. The CDR3 is made up of 16 amino acids. J was trimmed by 4 bases and V by 3 bases; bases with no gene match: 9. The germline V gene encodes CDR1 LNHNV and CDR2 YYDKDF (reference sequence).